What follows is one TCR beta chain and its context. TCRbeta libraries were built with three rounds of nested PCR, modified from ARM-PCR. TCRdb reprocessed the multiplex PCR reads with MiXCR, giving one entry per CDR3 protein. Seen here are 60,000 to 95,000 distinct CDR3 sequences, around 77% observed once, and the top ten hold roughly 12%. The source of the sample is a study of tumor and adjacent non-tumor tissue in lung cancer. This sample's RNA came from whole unsorted tissue. The CDR3 has 16 residues. The V and J ends lost 8 bases and 2 bases respectively, with 20 bases between them. The V gene's germline CDR1 is SEHNR and CDR2 FQNEAQ (reference sequence).

The receptor was derived from a woman in her fifties or sixties with non-small cell lung cancer. The genes are TRBV7-9 and TRBJ2-3; D remains ambiguous. Sequences were obtained from lung tumor tissue. Here the CDR3 DNA reads TGTGCCAGCTGCTGTCCGGGCAGACCCACCACAGATACGCAGTATTTT. This sequence encodes CASCCPGRPTTDTQYF.